A selection of T cell receptor beta chains follows, all from one sample in a study of shared clonotypes between healthy human individuals. The repertoire was sequenced with immunoSEQ multiplex PCR; TCRdb's copy has only in-frame clones and lacks some. The table has 2 million to 2.5 million clones, over 85% seen once. The sequenced sample was naive CD8+ T cells sorted from blood. These receptors were collected from a man aged 18 to 30 in good health. The CDR3 runs from the conserved cysteine through the conserved F or W. A D gene is named only where the DNA matches it firmly. Only some rows state a clone size, as once, few, many or a class for expanded clones.

>TRBJ2-5|TRBD2|once|TRBV4-1
TGCGCCAGCAGCCCCCCGGCGGGAGGAATAGAGACCCAGTACTTC
CASSPPAGGIETQYF
>TRBJ2-1|.|once|TRBV19
TGTGCCAGTAGTATCGGGACAACCGTTGAGCAGTTCTTC
CASSIGTTVEQFF
>TRBJ2-7|.|.|TRBV19
TGTGCCAGTAGTATGAAGTTCCCCTCCTACGAGCAGTACTTC
CASSMKFPSYEQYF
>TRBJ2-3|.|.|TRBV11-2
TGTGCCAGCAGCTTAAGGGGGTACAGTGGGGTGGATACGCAGTATTTT
CASSLRGYSGVDTQYF
>TRBJ2-1|.|once|TRBV9
TGTGCCAGCAGCGTAGGGTCCCCGTACACCACAGGGAAGCAAGACAATGAGCAGTTCTTC
CASSVGSPYTTGKQDNEQFF
>TRBJ2-7|.|.|TRBV4-1
TGCGCCAGCAGCCAAGAAGCGGGTGGTTACGAGCAGTACTTC
CASSQEAGGYEQYF
>TRBJ2-7|.|.|TRBV18
TGTGCCAGCTCACCAGGGGGGACCTACGAGCAGTACTTC
CASSPGGTYEQYF
>TRBJ1-1|.|.|TRBV7-9
TGTGCCAGCAGCTTAGTGGGGGTAGAGAACACTGAAGCTTTCTTT
CASSLVGVENTEAFF
>TRBJ1-1|.|.|TRBV4-1
TGCGCCAGCAGCCAAGAGTTGAATTTGAACACTGAAGCTTTCTTT
CASSQELNLNTEAFF
>TRBJ2-7|.|.|TRBV9
TGTGCCAGCAGCGTAGGGGCAGGGTTAACCTACGAGCAGTACTTC
CASSVGAGLTYEQYF
>TRBJ2-7|.|.|TRBV7-8
TGTGCCAGCAGCTTCAGCTACGAGCAGTACTTC
CASSFSYEQYF
>TRBJ2-2|.|.|TRBV7-9
TGTGCCAGCAGCCCGGCTATGTCACCGGGGGAGCTGTTTTTT
CASSPAMSPGELFF
>TRBJ2-7|TRBD2|.|TRBV4-1
TGCGCCAGCAGTCCAAAGGCTAGCGGGACCTACGAGCAGTACTTC
CASSPKASGTYEQYF
>TRBJ2-2|TRBD2|.|TRBV11-2
TGTGCCAGCCTAGCGGGAAGGGCGCGGGCCGGGGAGCTGTTTTTT
CASLAGRARAGELFF
>TRBJ2-7|.|.|TRBV9
TGTGCCAGCAGCCCCGGAGAGGGGGAGCAGTACTTC
CASSPGEGEQYF
>TRBJ1-2|.|.|TRBV6-1
TGTGCCAGCAGTGAATACGGAATTAGAGATGGCTACACCTTC
CASSEYGIRDGYTF
>TRBJ1-1|.|.|TRBV6-5
TGTGCCAGCAGCTATAGGGGGAACACTGAAGCTTTCTTT
CASSYRGNTEAFF
>TRBJ1-6|.|.|TRBV12-2
.
CASRLVGTGNNSPLHF
>TRBJ1-3|.|.|TRBV28
TGTGCCAGCAGTTTACCTACCTCACAGGGAGTATCTGGAAACACCATATATTTT
CASSLPTSQGVSGNTIYF
>TRBJ2-5|.|.|TRBV4-1
TGCGCCAGCAGCCTCACTAGCGCCACAGGGGGCCAGTACTTC
CASSLTSATGGQYF
>TRBJ1-1|.|.|TRBV4-1
TGCGCCAGCAGCCAAGGCAGGGGTAGTAACACTGAAGCTTTCTTT
CASSQGRGSNTEAFF
>TRBJ2-3|TRBD2|.|TRBV4-3
TGCGCCAGCAGCCAAGATAGCGGGACCACAGATACGCAGTATTTT
CASSQDSGTTDTQYF
>TRBJ2-7|.|few|TRBV6-1
TGTGCCAGCAGTGATGGGGAGAGGGGACCCTACGAGCAGTACTTC
CASSDGERGPYEQYF
>TRBJ2-1|.|.|TRBV2
TGTGCCAGCAGTGATACAGGGAAATCCTACAATGAGCAGTTCTTC
CASSDTGKSYNEQFF
>TRBJ2-5|TRBD2|.|TRBV2
TGTGCCAGCAGTGAGGGGACTAGCGCCCGAGAGACCCAGTACTTC
CASSEGTSARETQYF
>TRBJ2-7|TRBD2|.|TRBV9
TGTGCCAGCAGCGACAACCCGGGACTAGCATCCTACGAGCAGTACTTC
CASSDNPGLASYEQYF
>TRBJ1-1|.|.|TRBV28
TGTGCCAGCAGTTGGGGCGACACTGAAGCTTTCTTT
CASSWGDTEAFF
>TRBJ2-7|.|once|TRBV13
TGTGCCAGCAGGCCAGGGGATTCCTACGAGCAGTACTTC
CASRPGDSYEQYF